Many counts were recorded for the clone carrying this T cell receptor (beta chain). The antigen is undetermined. The CDR3 spans 12 residues. Trimming stripped 7 bases from V and 2 bases from J, with 9 bases between. CDR1 and CDR2 (germline): MDHEN, SYDVKM. Time point in this sample: persistent/refractory GD, antithyroid drugs over 5 years with positive TRAb. With RNA extracted from PBMCs as input, the TCR library was made. Into tubes containing EDTA, roughly 8.3 milliliters of peripheral blood were drawn. Combining iRepertoire HTBI primers with Arm-PCR of CDR3 regions, the authors built TCR beta libraries. Using its own MiXCR run on the multiplex PCR reads, TCRdb lists one record per CDR3 protein. The sample records some 340,000 distinct CDR3 sequences, 20% to 25% being singletons. The data derive from a study of regulatory T cells in long-lasting Graves disease. As for the study in general: Over 5 years on antithyroid drugs plus positive TSH receptor antibodies marked Graves' disease as persistent. Broader study findings: Whereas more than 950 public clonotypes were shared by new patients, persistent patients shared more, at under 3,000. Limited sample numbers may have lowered accuracy.

The chain combines TRBV28 with TRBJ2-7; D remains ambiguous. Sequences were derived from peripheral blood mononuclear cells (PBMCs), sampled when the disease was refractory, from a patient treated with antithyroid drugs. This receptor was taken from a middle-aged woman with Graves disease. CDR3 loop: CASTDPTYEQYF. As DNA, the CDR3 is TGTGCCAGCACCGACCCAACCTACGAGCAGTACTTC.